What follows is one TCR beta chain and its context. Measured with immunoSEQ multiplex PCR; TCRdb has only the in-frame clones, and not every one. This table has about 36,000 clones, around 93% appearing once. The germline CDR1 and CDR2 sequences are SNHLY and FYNNEI. This CDR3 is 19 amino acids long. Trimming cost V 4 bases and J 0 bases; bases outside gene matches: 9. The entry originates in a study of T cell changes during pregnancy in multiple sclerosis. The origin of this receptor is a female donor with multiple sclerosis, enrolled in a pregnancy study. The sample was CD4+ T cells from peripheral blood mononuclear cells, taken in the first trimester of pregnancy. The chain has TRBV2 and TRBJ2-3, with TRBD2 matching over 14 bases. CDR3 nucleotide sequence: TGTGCCAGCAGTGTTCGACTAGCGGGAGGGCCAATAAGCACAGATACGCAGTATTTT. This translates into CASSVRLAGGPISTDTQYF. The complete variable domain, with remaining parts taken from reference TRBV2 and TRBJ2-3, reads EPEVTQTPSHQVTQMGQEVILRCVPISNHLYFYWYRQILGQKVEFLVSFYNNEISEKSEIFDDQFSVERPDGSNFTLKIRSTKLEDSAMYFCASSVRLAGGPISTDTQYFGPGTRLTVL.